The 32 T cell receptor beta chains below come from one sample, sequenced in a study of shared clonotypes between healthy human individuals. Assay: immunoSEQ multiplex PCR; the TCRdb copy retains only in-frame clones and omits some. The table records about 2.4 million clones, 80% to 95% of them present only once. Sequencing was performed on naive CD4+ T cells from PBMCs. The subset here: CD45RA+ positively selected. All receptors derive from a man between 18 and 35 years old in good health. Some clones in this sample may be carry-over from other donors' samples.

The CDR3 here is CASGRQGIVGELFF. The DNA for the CDR3 is TGTGCCAGTGGGAGACAGGGGATCGTGGGGGAGCTGTTTTTT. J is TRBJ2-2 and V is TRBV9, with TRBD1 identical over 8 bases. Trimming at V came to 8 bases and at J to 8 bases, leaving 11 bases not matched to a gene. Germline values: CDR1 SGDLS, CDR2 YYNGEE. This CDR3 is 14 amino acids long.

The chain combines TRBV10-1 with TRBJ2-1; D unclear. The CDR3 length is 13 residues. Looked up from germline, CDR1 is WNHNN and CDR2 is SYGVQD (reference sequence). V lost 4 bases and J lost 5, with 9 bases in between. The CDR3 DNA sequence: TGCGCCAGCAGTGGTGCGGCCCACAATGAGCAGTTCTTC. Encoded protein: CASSGAAHNEQFF.

The genes are TRBV29-1 and TRBJ1-1; D is undetermined. With 4 bases removed from V and 4 bases from J, the gap between germline ends came to 7 bases. Germline V lookup: CDR1 SQVTM, CDR2 ANQGSEA. CDR3 length: 11 amino acids. The chain's CDR3 is CSVVMSTEAFF. In DNA form, the CDR3 reads TGCAGCGTTGTGATGTCCACTGAAGCTTTCTTT. The full variable domain, completed using reference TRBV29-1 and TRBJ1-1, is SAVISQKPSRDICQRGTSLTIQCQVDSQVTMMFWYRQQPGQSLTLIATANQGSEATYESGFVIDKFPISRPNLTFSTLTVSNMSPEDSSIYLCSVVMSTEAFFGQGTRLTVV.

A few counts support this clone. This chain links TRBV18 with TRBJ2-5; no clear D gene. The germline V gene encodes CDR1 KGHSH and CDR2 LQKENI. CDR3 length: 14 residues. V was shortened by 3 bases and J by 2 bases, with 10 bases between the two germline ends. The chain's CDR3 is CASSPTPSQETQYF. DNA for the CDR3: TGTGCCAGCTCACCCACCCCTTCTCAAGAGACCCAGTACTTC.

About this clone: Other DNA sequences in the sample encode the same CDR3. CDR3 sequence reads: CSARGPNTQYF. In nucleotides, the CDR3 is TGCAGTGCTAGAGGGCCGAATACGCAGTATTTT. The chain combines TRBV20-1 with TRBJ2-3; D remains ambiguous. From germline, CDR1 is DFQATT and CDR2 SNEGSKA (reference sequence). Trimming took off 1 base at V and 7 bases at J, with 6 bases between the two ends. CDR3 length: 11 residues.

The chain joins TRBV4-1 to TRBJ2-7; possibly TRBD1 for D (5 bases). Per germline, CDR1 MGHRA and CDR2 YSYEKL. This CDR3 has 15 residues. V was shortened by 3 bases and J by 4 bases, with 16 bases between the two germline ends. The CDR3 protein is CASSHQWQGEYEQYF. CDR3 nucleotide sequence: TGCGCCAGCAGCCACCAGTGGCAGGGCGAATACGAGCAGTACTTC.

J is TRBJ2-7 and V is TRBV10-1; D call uncertain. The CDR3 covers 16 residues. Trimming removed 2 bases at V and 0 bases at J, with 14 bases between. Germline V gene lookup returns CDR1 WNHNN and CDR2 SYGVQD (reference sequence). The CDR3 DNA sequence: TGCGCCAGCAGTGAGACTGGGATCCCGCACTCCTACGAGCAGTACTTC. Encoded protein: CASSETGIPHSYEQYF.

The rearrangement joins TRBV4-3 to TRBJ2-1, with 7 bases fitting TRBD1. J was trimmed by 2 bases and V by 0 bases; bases with no gene match: 4. Germline V gene data show CDR1 as LGHNA and CDR2 as YSLEER. The CDR3 extends over 16 amino acids. The DNA for the CDR3 is TGCGCCAGCAGCCAAGAGGGCAGGGGGACCTACAATGAGCAGTTCTTC. Residues: CASSQEGRGTYNEQFF.

V gene TRBV6-4 combines with J gene TRBJ2-7, with D tentatively TRBD1 (5 bases). The ends were cut back, 3 bases at V and 2 bases at J, with 11 bases in the middle. Germline V gene data show CDR1 as MRHNA and CDR2 as SNTAGT. This CDR3 region has 14 residues. CDR3 in DNA: TGTGCCAGCAGTGAAGGGGTTGGACCCTACGAGCAGTACTTC. It is translated as CASSEGVGPYEQYF.

The DNA of the CDR3 is TGTGCCAGCAGTCCCCCCCTCAGGGCCTCTGGAAACACCATATATTTT. Amino acid sequence: CASSPPLRASGNTIYF. The rearrangement uses TRBV28 and TRBJ1-3; D is possibly TRBD1 (5 bases). The CDR3 loop spans 16 amino acids. Trimming left V 5 bases short and J 0 bases short, with 14 bases between. CDR1 and CDR2 (germline): MDHEN, SYDVKM.

V usage is TRBV27 and J usage is TRBJ2-6; no clear D. Germline-derived CDR1 and CDR2 are MNHEY and SMNVEV (reference sequence). The CDR3 length is 14 residues. The V end was cut by 7 bases, the J end by 4 bases, with 11 bases between. The CDR3 spells CASTKGPGANVLTF. In nucleotides, the CDR3 is TGTGCCAGCACAAAGGGCCCCGGGGCCAACGTCCTGACTTTC.

The rearrangement joins TRBV5-4 to TRBJ2-2, with 12 bases fitting TRBD2. Trimming removed 0 bases from V and 8 bases from J; junction bases left unmatched: 8. This CDR3 has 17 amino acids. The germline gives CDR1 SGHNT, CDR2 YYREEE (reference sequence). The CDR3 nucleotides are TGTGCCAGCAGCTTGGGACTAGCGGGAGTGTTAGAGGGGGAGCTGTTTTTT. It specifies CASSLGLAGVLEGELFF.

The rearrangement links TRBV5-8 to TRBJ2-3; 14 nucleotides agree with TRBD2. This CDR3 has 18 residues. Germline CDR1 is SGHTS and CDR2 is YDEGEE. The junction had 10 bases not matched to a gene; V was cut back by 4 bases and J by 3 bases. CDR3 nucleotides: TGTGCCAGCAGCCGCGGGACTAGCGGGAGCTTAGTGACAGATACGCAGTATTTT. It translates to CASSRGTSGSLVTDTQYF.

The chain joins TRBV11-3 to TRBJ1-1; the D is unclear. Germline V gene sequence: CDR1 SGHNT, CDR2 YENEEA. This CDR3 region has 13 residues. V gave up 0 bases and J gave up 6 bases, with 8 bases separating them. In DNA, the CDR3 is TGTGCCAGCAGCTTAGAGGGTCGTGCTGAAGCTTTCTTT. Translation gives CASSLEGRAEAFF. Using reference TRBV11-3 and TRBJ1-1 for the parts outside the CDR3, the full variable domain is EAGVVQSPRYKIIEKKQPVAFWCNPISGHNTLYWYLQNLGQGPELLIRYENEEAVDDSQLPKDRFSAERLKGVDSTLKIQPAELGDSAVYLCASSLEGRAEAFFGQGTRLTVV.

The V gene is TRBV19, the J gene TRBJ2-1; TRBD2 aligns across 7 bases. The CDR3 totals 14 residues. After removal of 0 bases from V and 14 bases from J, the junction contained 10 bases not matched to a gene. Germline CDR1 reads LNHDA; CDR2 reads SQIVND (reference sequence). The CDR3 DNA is TGTGCCAGTAGTATAGACCGGTGGTCCCGGGGGGAGTTCTTC. Its protein is CASSIDRWSRGEFF.

This chain joins TRBV28 and TRBJ1-2, with D possibly matching TRBD1 (5 bases). There are 15 residues in the CDR3. Germline V gene sequence: CDR1 MDHEN, CDR2 SYDVKM. V was trimmed by 3 bases and J by 4 bases, leaving 15 bases between them. This CDR3 reads CASSLQGDRSYGYTF. For the CDR3, the DNA is TGTGCCAGCAGTTTGCAGGGCGACCGGTCCTATGGCTACACCTTC.

The chain combines TRBV5-1 with TRBJ2-5; 10 bases are shared with TRBD2. CDR1 and CDR2 from the germline V gene are SGHRS and YFSETQ. The CDR3 length is 15 residues. With V trimmed by 1 base and J by 3 bases, 3 bases remained unmatched. Written as DNA, the CDR3 is TGCGCCAGCAGCTTGTGGCTAGCGGGAGAAGAGACCCAGTACTTC. Its protein product is CASSLWLAGEETQYF.

The chain recombines TRBV28 with TRBJ2-7; tentative D call: TRBD2 (6 bases). The V and J ends lost 7 bases and 5 bases respectively, with 21 bases between them. This CDR3 spans 15 amino acids. Germline V lookup: CDR1 MDHEN, CDR2 SYDVKM. The CDR3 reads CASTLPDGGVDEQYF. The DNA of the CDR3 is TGTGCCAGCACCCTACCGGACGGCGGGGTAGACGAGCAGTACTTC.

V and J are TRBV5-1 and TRBJ2-1; D may correspond to TRBD1 or TRBD2 (5 bases each). V dropped 0 bases and J dropped 14 bases, with 24 bases sitting between them. The CDR3 is 16 residues long. Germline assignment: CDR1 SGHRS and CDR2 YFSETQ. The CDR3 sequence: CASSLAPVGPGPKEFF. The CDR3 DNA sequence: TGCGCCAGCAGCTTGGCTCCGGTCGGACCGGGGCCTAAGGAGTTCTTC.

V usage is TRBV28 and J usage is TRBJ1-3, with 9 nucleotides matching TRBD1. Germline V gene sequence: CDR1 MDHEN, CDR2 SYDVKM. The CDR3 spans 19 residues. Unmatched junction bases numbered 17, after V lost 2 bases and J lost 6 bases. CDR3 amino acids: CASSLSFEWGQGLQNTIYF. The CDR3 DNA follows: TGTGCCAGCAGTTTAAGTTTCGAATGGGGACAGGGTTTACAAAACACCATATATTTT. Full variable domain (remainder filled in from reference TRBV28 and TRBJ1-3): DVKVTQSSRYLVKRTGEKVFLECVQDMDHENMFWYRQDPGLGLRLIYFSYDVKMKEKGDIPEGYSVSREKKERFSLILESASTNQTSMYLCASSLSFEWGQGLQNTIYFGEGSWLTVV.

This clone is a singleton in its sample. The V and J genes are TRBV5-1 and TRBJ1-2; D is undetermined. V gave up 0 bases and J gave up 4 bases, with 7 bases separating them. Germline V CDR1 and CDR2: SGHRS, YFSETQ. The CDR3 covers 13 residues. The CDR3 sequence is CASSLVGSYGYTF. Written as DNA, the CDR3 is TGCGCCAGCAGCTTGGTTGGCAGCTATGGCTACACCTTC.

The rearrangement links TRBV7-6 to TRBJ2-2; D not certain. The length of the CDR3 is 16 residues. Trimming took off 5 bases at V and 1 base at J, with 14 bases between the two ends. CDR1 and CDR2 from the germline V gene are SGHVS and FNYEAQ. The CDR3, as DNA: TGTGCCAGCAGCCCTTCCTTAGGCCAGAACACCGGGGAGCTGTTTTTT. Translated, it gives CASSPSLGQNTGELFF. Using reference TRBV7-6 and TRBJ2-2 for the parts outside the CDR3, the full variable domain is GAGVSQSPRYKVTKRGQDVALRCDPISGHVSLYWYRQALGQGPEFLTYFNYEAQQDKSGLPNDRFSAERPEGSISTLTIQRTEQRDSAMYRCASSPSLGQNTGELFFGEGSRLTVL.

The chain employs TRBV5-1 and TRBJ2-3; 8 bases are a match to TRBD2. Unmatched junction bases numbered 13, after V lost 7 bases and J lost 6 bases. This CDR3 comprises 15 residues. Germline V gives CDR1 SGHRS, CDR2 YFSETQ. The CDR3 region is CASSRSGTLADTQYF. CDR3 DNA sequence: TGCGCCAGCTCCCGTAGCGGGACTCTAGCGGATACGCAGTATTTT. The whole variable domain, remainder taken from reference TRBV5-1 and TRBJ2-3, is KAGVTQTPRYLIKTRGQQVTLSCSPISGHRSVSWYQQTPGQGLQFLFEYFSETQRNKGNFPGRFSGRQFSNSRSEMNVSTLELGDSALYLCASSRSGTLADTQYFGPGTRLTVL.

The genes are TRBV11-2 and TRBJ1-1; perhaps TRBD1 as D (5 bases). Trimming took 5 bases from V and 3 from J, leaving 16 bases between them. Per the germline V gene, CDR1 is SGHAT and CDR2 is FQNNGV. The CDR3 totals 15 residues. The CDR3 nucleotides are TGTGCCAGCAGCCAGAGGCAGGGAGGGTACACTGAAGCTTTCTTT. Protein: CASSQRQGGYTEAFF.

The chain couples TRBV29-1 to TRBJ2-3; D possibly corresponds to TRBD2 (6 bases). Looked up from germline, CDR1 is SQVTM and CDR2 is ANQGSEA. This CDR3 spans 17 amino acids. Trimming left V 3 bases short and J 1 base short, with 20 bases between. The CDR3 sequence: CSVDELAMRGGTDTQYF. The CDR3 DNA is TGCAGCGTTGACGAGCTAGCGATGCGGGGAGGCACAGATACGCAGTATTTT.

The chain recombines TRBV7-2 with TRBJ2-1, with TRBD1 as a possible D gene (5 bases). V was clipped by 0 bases and J by 9 bases, with 15 bases between them. The CDR3 runs to 15 residues. CDR1 and CDR2 from the germline V gene are SGHTA and FQGNSA. The CDR3 loop reads CASSLASRVGVEQFF. CDR3 sequence (DNA): TGTGCCAGCAGCTTAGCTAGCCGGGTAGGGGTTGAGCAGTTCTTC.

The rearrangement joins TRBV11-3 to TRBJ2-1, with D possibly being TRBD1 or TRBD2 (6 bases each). Trimming removed 5 bases at V and 0 bases at J, with 17 bases between. This CDR3 has 17 residues. From germline, CDR1 is SGHNT and CDR2 YENEEA. The CDR3 loop is CASSPRGGSSSYNEQFF. DNA for the CDR3: TGTGCCAGCAGCCCACGAGGGGGGTCGAGCTCCTACAATGAGCAGTTCTTC.

Points on this clone: Germline is not matched at one junction end, which may reflect a read error. Other DNA sequences of this sample code for an identical CDR3. This chain uses TRBV2 with TRBJ2-7; no firm D call. Germline V gene lookup returns CDR1 SNHLY and CDR2 FYNNEI. CDR3 length: 11 residues. CDR3: CASRRSYEQYF. The CDR3 coding sequence is TGTGCGAGCAGGCGATCCTACGAGCAGTACTTC.

As to this clone: At the DNA level, this CDR3 is encoded by other sequences in the same sample as well. The rearrangement uses TRBV5-1 and TRBJ1-5, with D unclear. The germline V and J ends were trimmed by 0 bases and 6 bases, with 10 bases remaining between them. Germline CDR1 is SGHRS and CDR2 is YFSETQ. The length of the CDR3 is 14 residues. The CDR3 reads CASSLEGGGQPQHF. The CDR3 region has the DNA TGCGCCAGCAGCTTGGAGGGTGGCGGTCAGCCCCAGCATTTT.

This chain joins TRBV7-9 and TRBJ2-1, with 9 bases identical to TRBD2. This CDR3 is built from 14 residues. The junction had 14 bases not matched to a gene; V was cut back by 10 bases and J by 10 bases. CDR1 and CDR2 from the germline V gene are SEHNR and FQNEAQ (reference sequence). The CDR3 coding sequence is TGTGCCACCGGCGTCGGCGGGAGGGCCGGGGAGCAGTTCTTC. This sequence encodes CATGVGGRAGEQFF.

The V and J genes are TRBV2 and TRBJ1-1, with no clear D. Germline lookup yields CDR1 SNHLY and CDR2 FYNNEI. This CDR3 contains 13 residues. Between the trimmed V and J ends, which lost 7 bases and 1 base, there was a span of 10 bases. The CDR3 here is CASTKNRNTEAFF. The DNA for the CDR3 is TGTGCCAGCACAAAAAATAGGAACACTGAAGCTTTCTTT.

Notes on this clone: Additional DNA sequences in this sample encode the identical CDR3. The chain couples TRBV18 to TRBJ1-5; tentative D call: TRBD1 (6 bases). Trimming removed 0 bases from V and 6 bases from J, with 12 bases in between. The CDR3 spans 15 residues. The germline V gene has CDR1 KGHSH and CDR2 LQKENI. This CDR3 reads CASSPPGGAGQPQHF. In DNA form, the CDR3 reads TGTGCCAGCTCACCACCCGGGGGGGCCGGTCAGCCCCAGCATTTT.